This T cell receptor beta chain was captured in a study of blood T cell repertoires in COVID-19. Study at large: Samples taken during acute and convalescent COVID-19 were collected in the United States, Italy and Spain.

The CDR3 has 11 amino acids. In germline, CDR1 is MDHEN, CDR2 SYDVKM. The table came from immunoSEQ multiplex PCR; TCRdb's copy has only in-frame clones and leaves some out. The table lists hundreds of thousands of clones, approximately 87% of them singletons. As for this clone: One end of the junction does not line up with germline, which may come from a read error.

Source material: peripheral blood. This clonotype was obtained from a woman in her seventies with active or convalescent COVID-19. V and J are TRBV28 and TRBJ2-3; 7 nucleotides match TRBD1. Here the CDR3 DNA reads TGTGCCAGCAGCGACAGGGCCAGAGTTGATTTT. Translated: CASSDRARVDF.